A single sample is the source of the 32 T cell receptor beta chains below, sequenced in a study of T cells in Graves' hyperthyroidism and ophthalmopathy. There were TCR beta CDR3 regions amplified from RNA transcripts. An initial round of RT-PCR targeting the TCR CDR3 relied on the HTBI primer set. A single record per CDR3 protein comes from TCRdb applying MiXCR to the multiplex PCR reads. The data hold hundreds of thousands of distinct CDR3 sequences, with roughly 14% observed a single time. The source material was blood. These receptors were obtained from a woman in her thirties or forties with Graves' ophthalmopathy.

This clonotype appeared many times. The J gene is TRBJ1-2, the V gene TRBV27; 7 bases fit TRBD1. The V gene end was trimmed by 2 bases and the J gene end by 5 bases; junction bases not matched to a gene: 8. The germline gives CDR1 MNHEY, CDR2 SMNVEV (reference sequence). The CDR3 spans 15 residues. As DNA, the CDR3 is TGTGCCAGCAGTTTAGGGCAGGGGGACCCGTATGGCTACACCTTC. Encoded protein: CASSLGQGDPYGYTF.

This clonotype was seen repeatedly, ten times or more. This chain uses TRBV10-3 with TRBJ2-5; D is unclear. CDR3 size: 14 residues. Germline loops: CDR1 ENHRY, CDR2 SYGVKD. The V and J ends lost 0 bases and 3 bases respectively, with 8 bases between them. CDR3: CAISESETEETQYF. Written as DNA, the CDR3 is TGTGCCATCAGTGAGTCGGAGACGGAAGAGACCCAGTACTTC.

The sample holds many counts of this clonotype. The chain links TRBV6-1 to TRBJ1-2; D uncertain. The CDR3 extends over 15 amino acids. Trimming removed 4 bases from V and 8 bases from J, with 20 bases in between. Germline values: CDR1 MNHNS, CDR2 SASEGT. In DNA form, the CDR3 reads TGTGCCAGCAGTGGCCCCAGACCGCGGCAGAAAGGCTACACCTTC. As protein: CASSGPRPRQKGYTF.

This chain uses TRBV6-2 or TRBV6-3 with TRBJ1-1; 10 nucleotides line up with TRBD1. The V and J ends lost 2 bases and 0 bases, in that order; junction bases with no gene match: 9. Germline CDR1 and CDR2: MNHEY and SVGEGT. There are 18 residues in the CDR3. The CDR3 DNA follows: TGTGCCAGCAGTTACCTACCCGGGACAGGGGCCTTGAACACTGAAGCTTTCTTT. As protein: CASSYLPGTGALNTEAFF.

This clonotype came up many times. The V call is TRBV2, the J call TRBJ2-7; 8 positions match TRBD1. J gave up 2 bases and V 4 bases, and 4 bases lay outside the gene matches. Per germline, CDR1 SNHLY and CDR2 FYNNEI. The CDR3 is made up of 14 amino acids. The chain's CDR3 is CASSGTGFTYEQYF. CDR3 DNA: TGTGCCAGCAGTGGGACAGGGTTTACCTACGAGCAGTACTTC.

This clonotype was detected only a few times. V usage is TRBV4-2 and J usage is TRBJ1-6; 8 bases align to TRBD1. Losses at the gene ends were 5 bases for V and 8 bases for J; bases not matched to a gene: 14. CDR3 size: 17 residues. Germline CDR1 LGHNA, CDR2 YNFKEQ. Here the CDR3 DNA reads TGTGCCAGCAGCTTAACGCAGGGGGCGAGGGGACATTCACCCCTCCACTTT. Translating it yields CASSLTQGARGHSPLHF.

This clonotype has ten or more counts. The chain carries TRBV19 and TRBJ2-7; 10 bases map to TRBD2. Germline assignment: CDR1 LNHDA and CDR2 SQIVND (reference sequence). V lost 4 bases, J lost 3 bases, and 3 bases stayed unmatched. The CDR3 runs 14 residues. The CDR3 DNA reads TGTGCCAGTAGTACCCGACTAGCGGGCTACGAGCAGTACTTC. The encoded protein is CASSTRLAGYEQYF.

This clonotype occurred many times. This rearrangement joins TRBV30 to TRBJ2-7; no clear D gene. The CDR3 is made up of 13 amino acids. Germline CDR1 reads GTSNPN; CDR2 reads SVGIG (reference sequence). The V end was cut by 3 bases, the J end by 3 bases, with 12 bases between. CDR3 in amino acids: CAWSLGRNYEQYF. The CDR3 DNA is TGTGCCTGGAGCCTAGGACGGAACTACGAGCAGTACTTC.

This clonotype was counted ten times or more. V is TRBV25-1 and J is TRBJ1-1; 8 positions agree with TRBD1. After removal of 5 bases from V and 4 bases from J, the junction contained 12 bases not matched to a gene. Per germline, CDR1 MGHDK and CDR2 SYGVNS. The CDR3 is 16 amino acids. This CDR3 is CASSLIQGAGGTEAFF. The CDR3 DNA is TGTGCCAGCAGTTTAATTCAGGGGGCAGGTGGCACTGAAGCTTTCTTT.

This clonotype was counted ten times or more. The chain joins TRBV28 to TRBJ1-2, with TRBD1 matching over 8 bases. The CDR3 has 12 amino acids. In germline, CDR1 is MDHEN, CDR2 SYDVKM. J gave up 8 bases and V 6 bases, and 5 bases lay outside the gene matches. The CDR3 bases are TGTGCCAGCAGGCAGGGGGCGTGGGGCTACACCTTC. It yields the protein CASRQGAWGYTF.

This clonotype was picked up many times. This rearrangement joins TRBV25-1 to TRBJ2-7; D perhaps matches TRBD2 (6 bases). Trimming stripped 1 base from V and 7 bases from J, with 8 bases between. The germline gives CDR1 MGHDK, CDR2 SYGVNS. The CDR3 covers 12 residues. The CDR3 nucleotides read TGTGCCAGCAGTGAATTTGGGGGGGAGCAGTACTTC. This codes for CASSEFGGEQYF.

This clonotype was seen a handful of times. The chain links TRBV7-9 to TRBJ2-5; TRBD1 might be the D (6 bases). The V gene lost 5 bases and the J gene lost 2 bases, with 12 bases spanning the gap. CDR3 size: 14 residues. CDR1 is SEHNR, CDR2 FQNEAQ, per germline (reference sequence). Written as DNA, the CDR3 is TGTGCCAGCAGCAAGTCCCAGGGGCAAGAGACCCAGTACTTC. This sequence encodes CASSKSQGQETQYF.

This clonotype turned up a few times. The rearrangement joins TRBV12-3 or TRBV12-4 to TRBJ1-3; D unclear. The CDR3 has 13 residues. Trimming left V 7 bases short and J 9 bases short, with 16 bases between. CDR3 nucleotides: TGTGCCAGCAAACTCTCGGGAGAGCCCACCATATATTTT. It is translated as CASKLSGEPTIYF.

This clonotype was recorded a few times. This chain connects TRBV5-1 to TRBJ2-7; 7 bases agree with TRBD2. The CDR3 has 14 amino acids. Germline CDR1 SGHRS, CDR2 YFSETQ. The V segment lost 7 bases and the J segment 3 bases; nucleotides outside the gene matches: 10. The CDR3 DNA sequence: TGCGCCAGCGGGCCCGGGACTACCGACTACGAGCAGTACTTC. The encoded protein is CASGPGTTDYEQYF.

For this clonotype: A much larger clonotype is one base distant, so this may be a read error. The chain couples TRBV5-1 to TRBJ1-2, with 7 positions matching TRBD1. Germline CDR1 and CDR2: SGHRS and YFSETQ. This CDR3 comprises 15 residues. With 4 bases clipped from V and 4 bases from J, the junction kept 10 bases outside the gene matches. The CDR3 here is CASSDGQVRLYGYTF. CDR3 DNA: TGCGCCAGCAGCGACGGACAGGTTAGACTCTATGGCTACACCTTC.

This clonotype has at least ten counts. CDR3 coding DNA: TGTGCCAGCAGTGAAAACCCCAGACAGGGGGCTGCGGAGACCCAGTACTTC. This encodes CASSENPRQGAAETQYF. The V and J genes are TRBV6-1 and TRBJ2-5; 10 positions agree with TRBD1. V dropped 2 bases and J dropped 5; count of bases not matched to a gene: 11. The CDR3 spans 17 residues. CDR1 and CDR2 from the germline V gene are MNHNS and SASEGT.

This clonotype has at least ten counts. The CDR3 sequence: CASSLERALSYEQYF. The DNA for the CDR3 is TGTGCCAGCAGTTTAGAAAGGGCCCTTTCCTACGAGCAGTACTTC. The chain employs TRBV12-3 or TRBV12-4 and TRBJ2-7; D not certain. Trimming left V 1 base short and J 1 base short, with 11 bases between. The CDR3 covers 15 residues.

This clonotype was observed many times. At one end, the junction sequence differs from germline, possibly due to a read error. The rearrangement uses TRBV19 and TRBJ2-7; D is possibly TRBD2 (6 bases). Germline V gene data show CDR1 as LNHDA and CDR2 as SQIVND (reference sequence). The CDR3 contains 17 residues. The CDR3 DNA follows: TGTGCCAGTAGCGCCGACCCAGCGGGTTTGATCTCCCACGAGCAGTACTTC. Residues: CASSADPAGLISHEQYF.

This clonotype was detected many times. This chain links TRBV13 with TRBJ2-5; the D gene is possibly TRBD1 (5 bases). Germline loops: CDR1 PRHDT, CDR2 FYEKMQ (reference sequence). The CDR3 extends over 12 amino acids. V dropped 7 bases and J dropped 5 bases, with 11 bases sitting between them. The CDR3 reads CASTGRAETQYF. The DNA for the CDR3 is TGTGCCAGCACCGGCAGGGCCGAGACCCAGTACTTC.

The V and J genes are TRBV2 and TRBJ2-7; D gene unclear. Germline CDR1 reads SNHLY; CDR2 reads FYNNEI. V lost 7 bases and J 1 base, leaving 8 bases between the germline ends. The length of the CDR3 is 12 residues. The CDR3 DNA follows: TGTGCCAGCACTCTCATTTCCTACGAGCAGTACTTC. This translates into CASTLISYEQYF.

This clonotype has a count of ten or more. The chain has TRBV19 and TRBJ1-5; 7 bases agree with TRBD1. CDR1 is LNHDA and CDR2 is SQIVND in the germline V gene (reference sequence). The length of the CDR3 is 14 residues. V was clipped by 7 bases and J by 1 base; unmatched bases: 4. CDR3 residues: CASKGQISNQPQHF. CDR3 sequence (DNA): TGTGCCAGTAAGGGACAGATAAGCAATCAGCCCCAGCATTTT. The whole variable domain, filled in from reference TRBV19 and TRBJ1-5, reads DGGITQSPKYLFRKEGQNVTLSCEQNLNHDAMYWYRQDPGQGLRLIYYSQIVNDFQKGDIAEGYSVSREKKESFPLTVTSAQKNPTAFYLCASKGQISNQPQHFGDGTRLSIL.

The chain joins TRBV6-1 to TRBJ2-7; TRBD2 might be the D (5 bases). In germline, CDR1 is MNHNS, CDR2 SASEGT. V was shortened by 0 bases and J by 0 bases, with 12 bases between the two germline ends. The CDR3 runs to 16 residues. DNA of the CDR3: TGTGCCAGCAGTGAAGCGTGGACGGGAAACTCCTACGAGCAGTACTTC. The encoded protein is CASSEAWTGNSYEQYF.

The J gene is TRBJ1-1, the V gene TRBV27; maybe TRBD1 (5 bases). The CDR3 length is 13 residues. Between the trimmed V and J ends, which lost 9 bases and 0 bases, there was a span of 11 bases. CDR1 is MNHEY, CDR2 SMNVEV, per germline (reference sequence). CDR3 sequence reads: CASTDTLNTEAFF. DNA for the CDR3: TGTGCCAGTACGGACACCTTGAACACTGAAGCTTTCTTT.

Ten or more counts support this clonotype. This rearrangement joins TRBV20-1 to TRBJ2-7; TRBD2 matches 9 bases. Trimming at V came to 0 bases and at J to 0 bases, leaving 9 bases not matched to a gene. CDR3 length equals 17 residues. Germline-derived CDR1 and CDR2 are DFQATT and SNEGSKA (reference sequence). This CDR3 is CSARDQALAGFSYEQYF. The CDR3 bases are TGCAGTGCTAGAGATCAGGCACTAGCGGGTTTCTCCTACGAGCAGTACTTC.

About this clonotype itself: A much more abundant neighbour one base away suggests this may be a read error. This chain links TRBV9 with TRBJ2-2, with D perhaps matching TRBD1 (6 bases). Germline values: CDR1 SGDLS, CDR2 YYNGEE. The CDR3 covers 14 residues. Trimming shortened V by 6 bases and J by 6 bases, and 15 bases separated the two germline ends. The CDR3: CASKGVENAGELFF. The CDR3 region has the DNA TGTGCCAGCAAGGGGGTCGAAAACGCCGGGGAGCTGTTTTTT.

The genes are TRBV25-1 and TRBJ1-3; D call uncertain. The CDR3 sequence is 13 residues long. V lost 6 bases, J lost 0 bases, and 6 bases lay in between. Looked up from germline, CDR1 is MGHDK and CDR2 is SYGVNS. CDR3 region: CASSMTSGNTIYF. CDR3 coding DNA: TGTGCCAGCAGCATGACCTCTGGAAACACCATATATTTT. The full variable domain, in which reference TRBV25-1 and TRBJ1-3 provide the parts outside the CDR3, is EADIYQTPRYLVIGTGKKITLECSQTMGHDKMYWYQQDPGMELHLIHYSYGVNSTEKGDLSSESTVSRIRTEHFPLTLESARPSHTSQYLCASSMTSGNTIYFGEGSWLTVV.

This clonotype has ten or more counts. The chain recombines TRBV2 with TRBJ2-7; 8 nucleotides line up with TRBD1. The CDR3 consists of 15 residues. Germline V gene lookup returns CDR1 SNHLY and CDR2 FYNNEI. After removal of 1 base from V and 6 bases from J, the junction contained 8 bases not matched to a gene. CDR3 region: CASSEVRQGLREQYF. CDR3 DNA sequence: TGTGCCAGCAGTGAAGTGAGACAGGGGCTGCGCGAGCAGTACTTC.

V usage is TRBV4-1 and J usage is TRBJ2-5, with a possible D match to TRBD2 (6 bases). Per germline, CDR1 MGHRA and CDR2 YSYEKL. The CDR3 contains 15 residues. V was trimmed by 3 bases and J by 3 bases, leaving 14 bases between them. As DNA, the CDR3 is TGCGCCAGCAGCCAGGATAGCGGATCCAAAGAGACCCAGTACTTC. It encodes CASSQDSGSKETQYF.

This clonotype was recorded many times. The chain has TRBV6-2 or TRBV6-3 and TRBJ1-2; D may be TRBD1 (5 bases). V was shortened by 5 bases and J by 4 bases, with 11 bases between the two germline ends. Germline-derived CDR1 and CDR2 are MNHEY and SVGEGT. The CDR3 is made up of 13 amino acids. For the CDR3, the DNA is TGTGCCAGCAGTACGGGACGGCTCTATGGCTACACCTTC. Protein sequence: CASSTGRLYGYTF.

This clonotype came up many times. V and J are TRBV2 and TRBJ2-7; TRBD2 matches at 10 bases. Germline V gene data show CDR1 as SNHLY and CDR2 as FYNNEI. This CDR3 contains 15 residues. V gave up 3 bases and J gave up 3 bases; unmatched junction bases: 5. The CDR3 loop is CASSEGTSGDYEQYF. DNA for the CDR3: TGTGCCAGCAGTGAGGGAACTAGCGGGGACTACGAGCAGTACTTC.

This clonotype was picked up many times. CDR3 nucleotides: TGTGCCAGCAGTGACCCCGAGACAGGGAGAGAGACCCAGTACTTC. This encodes CASSDPETGRETQYF. The chain is built from TRBV2 and TRBJ2-5; 7 nucleotides align to TRBD1. The ends lost 3 bases at V and 4 bases at J; junction bases unmatched: 8. This CDR3 comprises 15 residues. Germline CDR1 reads SNHLY; CDR2 reads FYNNEI.

This clonotype was observed many times. The V call is TRBV12-3 or TRBV12-4, the J call TRBJ2-3; TRBD1 matches at 7 bases. This CDR3 region has 13 residues. Trimming at V came to 6 bases and at J to 4 bases, leaving 4 bases not matched to a gene. DNA for the CDR3: TGTGCCAGCAGGGTTCAGGGGGCAGATACGCAGTATTTT. Protein product: CASRVQGADTQYF.